This T cell receptor beta chain was profiled in a study of cytomegalovirus exposure and HLA in healthy donors. Study-level background: Genetic ancestry analysis placed approximately 79% of the approximately 390 donors that were genotyped in the Caucasian-associated cluster. Overall study results and limits: About 87% or about 30% of the time was how often most TCR beta V segments were productive, according to an earlier analysis.

PCR amplification relied on 60 Vbeta primers (plus 13 Jbeta primers). Produced via immunoSEQ multiplex PCR; TCRdb's table is partial and in-frame only. This sample yields 70,000 to 85,000 clones, of which roughly 65% are seen a single time; about 4.2% belongs to the top ten. This CDR3 region has 13 residues. The V end lost 2 bases, the J end lost 7 bases, and 8 bases lay between the germline ends. Germline V CDR1 and CDR2: KGHSH, LQKENI. For this clone: Its antigen is undetermined.

This clonotype originated in a male donor in good health and CMV-seropositive. Input material: PBMCs. V gene TRBV18 combines with J gene TRBJ2-2; D uncertain. In DNA form, the CDR3 reads TGTGCCAGCTCACCAACGGGTGGCGGGGAGCTGTTTTTT. Translating it yields CASSPTGGGELFF.